This T cell receptor beta chain was identified in a study of response to subunit inactivated influenza vaccine. TCRdb re-called the RT-PCR reads with MiXCR, one entry per CDR3 protein. The sample carries 500,000 to 650,000 distinct CDR3 sequences, approximately 7.1% recorded once. This clonotype was seen ten or more times. Germline CDR1 is KGHDR and CDR2 is SFDVKD. V lost 4 bases, J lost 1 base, and 13 bases lay in between. This CDR3 is 16 amino acids long. The specimen was PBMCs from blood, collected around 25 months after vaccination. The clonotype comes from a man in his fifties or sixties who received an inactivated influenza vaccine. The gene calls are TRBV24-1 and TRBJ1-5; a weak D match, TRBD1 (5 bases). This CDR3 reads CATSDHVRGSNQPQHF. Here the CDR3 DNA reads TGTGCCACCAGTGACCACGTGAGGGGAAGCAATCAGCCCCAGCATTTT.